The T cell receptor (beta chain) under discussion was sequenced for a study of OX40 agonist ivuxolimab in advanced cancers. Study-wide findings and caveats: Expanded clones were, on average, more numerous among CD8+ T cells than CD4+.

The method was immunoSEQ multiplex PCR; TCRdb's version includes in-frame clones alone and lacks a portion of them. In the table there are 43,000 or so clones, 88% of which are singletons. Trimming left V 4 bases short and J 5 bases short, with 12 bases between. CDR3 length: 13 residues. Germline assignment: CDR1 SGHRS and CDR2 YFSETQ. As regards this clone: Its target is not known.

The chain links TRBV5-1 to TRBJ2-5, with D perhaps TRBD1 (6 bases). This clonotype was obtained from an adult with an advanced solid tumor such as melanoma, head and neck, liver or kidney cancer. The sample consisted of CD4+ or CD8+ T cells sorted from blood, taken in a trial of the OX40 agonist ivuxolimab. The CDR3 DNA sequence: TGCGCCAGCAGCCCAGGGGTGCCGGAGACCCAGTACTTC. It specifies CASSPGVPETQYF.